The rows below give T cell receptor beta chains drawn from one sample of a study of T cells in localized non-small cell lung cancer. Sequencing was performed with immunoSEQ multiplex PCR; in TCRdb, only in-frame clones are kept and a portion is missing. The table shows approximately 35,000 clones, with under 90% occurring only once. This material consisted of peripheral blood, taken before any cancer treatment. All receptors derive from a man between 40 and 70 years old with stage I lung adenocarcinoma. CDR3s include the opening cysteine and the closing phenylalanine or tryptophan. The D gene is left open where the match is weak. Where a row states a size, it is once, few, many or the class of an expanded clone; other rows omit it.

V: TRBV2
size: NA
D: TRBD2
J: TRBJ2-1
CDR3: CASRTSGGAHEQFF
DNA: TGTGCCAGCAGGACTAGCGGGGGGGCCCATGAGCAGTTCTTC

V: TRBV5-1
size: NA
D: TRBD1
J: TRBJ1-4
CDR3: CASSLADRGREKLFF
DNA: TGCGCCAGCAGCTTGGCCGACAGGGGAAGGGAAAAACTGTTTTTT

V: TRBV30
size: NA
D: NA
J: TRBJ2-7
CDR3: CAWKRTGNFYEQYF
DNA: TGTGCCTGGAAGAGAACAGGGAACTTCTACGAGCAGTACTTC

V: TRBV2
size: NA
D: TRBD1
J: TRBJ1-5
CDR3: CASSPGTGLPQHF
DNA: TGTGCCAGCAGTCCCGGGACAGGTCTGCCCCAGCATTTT

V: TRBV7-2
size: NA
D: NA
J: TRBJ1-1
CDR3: CASSGASMDTEAFF
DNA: TGTGCCAGCAGCGGGGCGTCCATGGACACTGAAGCTTTCTTT

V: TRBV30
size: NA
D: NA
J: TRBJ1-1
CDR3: CAWRIGQALTEAFF
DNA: TGTGCCTGGAGAATAGGGCAGGCCCTCACTGAAGCTTTCTTT

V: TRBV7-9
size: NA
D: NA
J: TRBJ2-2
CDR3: CASSLSGTGGELFF
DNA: TGTGCCAGCAGCTTATCCGGGACTGGCGGGGAGCTGTTTTTT

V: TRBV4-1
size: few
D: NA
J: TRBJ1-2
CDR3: CASSHQGNYGYTF
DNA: TGCGCCAGCAGCCACCAGGGGAACTATGGCTACACCTTC

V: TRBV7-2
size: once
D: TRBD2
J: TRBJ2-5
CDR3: CASSSQRGGRETQYF
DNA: TGTGCCAGCAGCTCCCAGCGGGGGGGCCGAGAGACCCAGTACTTC

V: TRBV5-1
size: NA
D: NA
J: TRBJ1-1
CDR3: CASSLAGGKAFF
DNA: TGCGCCAGCAGCTTGGCCGGGGGGAAAGCTTTCTTT

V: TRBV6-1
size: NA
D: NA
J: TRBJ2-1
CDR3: CASGGTVKYNEQFF
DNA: TGTGCCAGTGGCGGTACGGTAAAATACAATGAGCAGTTCTTC

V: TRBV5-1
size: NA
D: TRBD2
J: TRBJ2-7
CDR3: CASSFPGGPEEQYF
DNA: TGCGCCAGCAGCTTCCCGGGGGGGCCGGAAGAGCAGTACTTC

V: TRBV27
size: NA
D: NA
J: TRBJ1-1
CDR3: CASSLAGDNTEAFF
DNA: TGTGCCAGCAGTTTAGCTGGGGATAACACTGAAGCTTTCTTT

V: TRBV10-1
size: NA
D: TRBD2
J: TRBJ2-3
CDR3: CASSETRISGLVSDTQYF
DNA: TGCGCCAGCAGTGAAACTCGAATCAGTGGACTAGTATCTGATACGCAGTATTTT

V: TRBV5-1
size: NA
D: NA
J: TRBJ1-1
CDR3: CASFASMNTEAFF
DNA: TGCGCCAGCTTCGCCTCCATGAACACTGAAGCTTTCTTT

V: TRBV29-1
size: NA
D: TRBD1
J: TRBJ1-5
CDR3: CSVGTGFGQPQHF
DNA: TGCAGCGTTGGGACAGGGTTTGGGCAGCCCCAGCATTTT

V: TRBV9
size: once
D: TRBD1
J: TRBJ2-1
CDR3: CASSVRGRGNEQFF
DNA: TGTGCCAGCAGCGTACGGGGCAGGGGGAATGAGCAGTTCTTC

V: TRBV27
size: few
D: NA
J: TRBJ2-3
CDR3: CASSWRGTQYF
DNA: TGTGCCAGCAGTTGGCGGGGTACGCAGTATTTT

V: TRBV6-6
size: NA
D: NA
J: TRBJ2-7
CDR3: CASSNGQVGRHEQYF
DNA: TGTGCCAGCTCTAACGGACAGGTTGGGAGGCACGAGCAGTACTTC

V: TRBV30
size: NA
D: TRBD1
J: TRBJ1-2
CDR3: CAWRPRGQGAYYGYTF
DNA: TGTGCCTGGAGACCCCGGGGGCAGGGGGCCTACTATGGCTACACCTTC

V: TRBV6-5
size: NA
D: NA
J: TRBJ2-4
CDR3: CASSHRVLAKNIQYF
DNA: TGTGCCAGCAGTCACAGGGTCCTAGCCAAAAACATTCAGTACTTC

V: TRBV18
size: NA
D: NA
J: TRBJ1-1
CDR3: CASSREGGTEAFF
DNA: TGTGCCAGCTCACGAGAGGGGGGCACTGAAGCTTTCTTT

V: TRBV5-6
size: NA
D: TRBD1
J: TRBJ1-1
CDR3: CASSWGTGGNTEAFF
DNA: TGTGCCAGCAGCTGGGGGACAGGTGGGAACACTGAAGCTTTCTTT

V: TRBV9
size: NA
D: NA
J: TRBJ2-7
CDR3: CASSVEGYEQYF
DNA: TGTGCCAGCAGCGTAGAAGGCTACGAGCAGTACTTC

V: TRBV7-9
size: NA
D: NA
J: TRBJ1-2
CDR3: CASSHSGHNYGYTF
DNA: TGTGCCAGCAGCCACTCGGGGCATAACTATGGCTACACCTTC

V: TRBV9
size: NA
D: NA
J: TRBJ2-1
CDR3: CASSKEGSSGLEQFF
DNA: TGTGCCAGCAGCAAAGAGGGTAGCTCGGGGCTTGAGCAGTTCTTC

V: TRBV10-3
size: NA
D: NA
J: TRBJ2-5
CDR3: CAIGGDNPPGKTQYF
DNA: TGTGCCATCGGGGGCGATAATCCTCCGGGGAAGACCCAGTACTTC

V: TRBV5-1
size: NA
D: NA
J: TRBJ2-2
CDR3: CASSLGGPTGELFF
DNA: TGCGCCAGCAGCTTGGGAGGGCCCACCGGGGAGCTGTTTTTT

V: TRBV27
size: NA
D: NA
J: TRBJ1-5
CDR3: CASSFLGAVDQPQHF
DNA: TGTGCCAGCAGTTTCCTAGGCGCGGTTGATCAGCCCCAGCATTTT

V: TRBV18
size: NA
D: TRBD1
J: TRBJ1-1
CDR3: CASSPLNLGTGDKAFF
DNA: TGTGCCAGCTCACCTCTTAACTTAGGGACAGGCGACAAGGCTTTCTTT

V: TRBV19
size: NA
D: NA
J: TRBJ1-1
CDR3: CASSINRRSAEAFF
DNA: TGTGCCAGTAGTATCAACAGGAGGAGCGCTGAAGCTTTCTTT

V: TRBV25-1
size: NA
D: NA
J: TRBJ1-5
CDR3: CASSPSGLNQPQHF
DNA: TGTGCCAGCTCCCCATCAGGCCTCAATCAGCCCCAGCATTTT

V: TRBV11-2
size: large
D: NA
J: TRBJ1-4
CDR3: CASSTQDLIATNEKLFF
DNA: TGTGCCAGCAGCACCCAGGACTTAATTGCAACTAATGAAAAACTGTTTTTT

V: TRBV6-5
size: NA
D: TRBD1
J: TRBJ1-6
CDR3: CASSYFTGGNSPLHF
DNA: TGTGCCAGCAGTTACTTTACAGGGGGAAATTCACCCCTCCACTTT

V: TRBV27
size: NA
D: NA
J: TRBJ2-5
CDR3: CASSLSSWGVETQYF
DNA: TGTGCCAGCAGCCTTTCTTCTTGGGGGGTAGAGACCCAGTACTTC

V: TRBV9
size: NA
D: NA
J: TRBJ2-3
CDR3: CASSPEMRTQYF
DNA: TGTGCCAGCAGCCCCGAGATGCGTACGCAGTATTTT

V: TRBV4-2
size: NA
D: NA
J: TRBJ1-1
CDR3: CASSQGGNTEAFF
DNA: TGTGCCAGCAGCCAAGGCGGGAACACTGAAGCTTTCTTT

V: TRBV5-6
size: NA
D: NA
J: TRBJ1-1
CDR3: CASSLGPGRGTEAFF
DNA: TGTGCCAGCAGCTTGGGACCAGGGCGAGGCACTGAAGCTTTCTTT

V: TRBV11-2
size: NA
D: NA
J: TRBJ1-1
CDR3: CASSLKGPLYTEAFF
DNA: TGTGCCAGCAGCTTAAAGGGTCCGCTTTACACTGAAGCTTTCTTT

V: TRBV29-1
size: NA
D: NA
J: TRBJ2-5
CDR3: CSVEGGGAQETQYF
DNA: TGCAGCGTTGAAGGTGGGGGGGCCCAAGAGACCCAGTACTTC

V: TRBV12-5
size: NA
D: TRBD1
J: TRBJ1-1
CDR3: CASGPSGQMNTEAFF
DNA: TGTGCTAGTGGTCCTTCGGGACAGATGAACACTGAAGCTTTCTTT

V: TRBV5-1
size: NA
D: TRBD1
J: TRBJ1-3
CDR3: CASSQTGAGNTIYF
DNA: TGCGCCAGCAGCCAAACAGGGGCGGGAAACACCATATATTTT

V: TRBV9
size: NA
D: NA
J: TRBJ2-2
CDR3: CASSVARVGTGELFF
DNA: TGTGCCAGCAGCGTAGCACGGGTCGGAACCGGGGAGCTGTTTTTT

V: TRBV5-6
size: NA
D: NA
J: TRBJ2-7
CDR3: CASSLERVGYEQYF
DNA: TGTGCCAGCAGCTTGGAAAGGGTTGGCTACGAGCAGTACTTC

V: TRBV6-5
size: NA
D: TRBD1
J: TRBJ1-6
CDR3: CASRTGTGNSPLHF
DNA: TGTGCCAGCAGAACCGGGACAGGGAATTCACCCCTCCACTTT

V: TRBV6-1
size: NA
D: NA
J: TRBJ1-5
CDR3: CASSERPGAQPQHF
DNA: TGTGCCAGCAGTGAAAGGCCCGGGGCCCAGCCCCAGCATTTT

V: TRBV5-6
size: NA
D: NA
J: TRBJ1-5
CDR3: CASSLARPGVGSQPQHF
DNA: TGTGCCAGCAGCTTGGCCAGGCCGGGTGTTGGAAGTCAGCCCCAGCATTTT

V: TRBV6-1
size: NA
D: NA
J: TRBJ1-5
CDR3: CASSEKGSGGQPQHF
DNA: TGTGCCAGCAGTGAAAAGGGCTCGGGGGGCCAGCCCCAGCATTTT

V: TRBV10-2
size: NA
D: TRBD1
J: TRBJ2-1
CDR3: CASRTGGAGNEQFF
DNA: TGCGCCAGCAGGACAGGGGGCGCAGGCAATGAGCAGTTCTTC

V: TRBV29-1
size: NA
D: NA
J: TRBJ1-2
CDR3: CSVAMNYGYTF
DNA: TGCAGCGTTGCAATGAACTATGGCTACACCTTC

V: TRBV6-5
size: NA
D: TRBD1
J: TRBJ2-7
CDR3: CASSSDRGYEQYF
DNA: TGTGCCAGCAGTTCCGACAGGGGCTACGAGCAGTACTTC

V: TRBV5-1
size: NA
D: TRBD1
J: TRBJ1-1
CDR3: CASSLQSWGQGAGAFF
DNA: TGCGCCAGCAGCTTGCAGAGCTGGGGACAGGGGGCAGGAGCTTTCTTT

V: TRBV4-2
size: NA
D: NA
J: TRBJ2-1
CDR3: CASRSGRNNEQFF
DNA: TGTGCCAGCAGGAGCGGACGAAACAATGAGCAGTTCTTC

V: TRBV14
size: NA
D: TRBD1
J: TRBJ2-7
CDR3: CASSQDRRQGSYEQYF
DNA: TGTGCCAGCAGCCAAGATAGAAGACAGGGTTCTTACGAGCAGTACTTC

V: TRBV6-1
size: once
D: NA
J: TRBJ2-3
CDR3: CATHTSRGFTDTQYF
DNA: TGTGCCACGCATACGTCCAGGGGTTTCACAGATACGCAGTATTTT

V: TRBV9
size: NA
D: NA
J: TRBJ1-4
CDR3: CASGPHPATNEKLFF
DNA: TGTGCCAGCGGCCCCCACCCTGCAACTAATGAAAAACTGTTTTTT

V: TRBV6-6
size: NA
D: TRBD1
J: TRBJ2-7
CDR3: CASRPGGWEQYF
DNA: TGTGCCAGCAGACCAGGGGGTTGGGAGCAGTACTTC

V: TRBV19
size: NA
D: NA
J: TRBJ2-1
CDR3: CASSIGGERGRNEQFF
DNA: TGTGCCAGTAGTATAGGGGGAGAACGGGGACGGAATGAGCAGTTCTTC

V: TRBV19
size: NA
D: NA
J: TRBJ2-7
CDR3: CASSPTPRDEQYF
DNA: TGTGCCAGTAGTCCAACCCCTCGGGACGAGCAGTACTTC

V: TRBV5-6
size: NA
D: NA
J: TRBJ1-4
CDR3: CASSFRSINEKLFF
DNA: TGTGCCAGCAGCTTTCGGTCGATTAATGAAAAACTGTTTTTT